Sequencing of this T cell receptor beta chain was carried out in a study of T cells in Graves' hyperthyroidism and ophthalmopathy. Researchers took RNA transcripts and amplified the TCR beta CDR3 regions from them. HTBI primers drove first-round RT-PCR of the TCR CDR3. TCRdb fed the multiplex PCR reads into MiXCR, producing one record per CDR3 protein. This repertoire shows 300,000 to 450,000 distinct CDR3 sequences, around a quarter found once; its top ten account for roughly 80%. Germline trimming cut 4 bases from V and 6 bases from J; bases unmatched to any gene: 12. Germline CDR1 SGDLS, CDR2 YYNGEE. This CDR3 has 18 amino acids.

The sequenced material came from blood. This clonotype was obtained from a man between 45 and 60 years old with Graves' hyperthyroidism. This rearrangement joins TRBV9 to TRBJ2-1, with 14 bases fitting TRBD2. The CDR3 reads CASSRLAGGSDFLNEQFF. The CDR3, as DNA: TGTGCCAGCAGCCGACTAGCGGGAGGGTCAGATTTCCTCAATGAGCAGTTCTTC.